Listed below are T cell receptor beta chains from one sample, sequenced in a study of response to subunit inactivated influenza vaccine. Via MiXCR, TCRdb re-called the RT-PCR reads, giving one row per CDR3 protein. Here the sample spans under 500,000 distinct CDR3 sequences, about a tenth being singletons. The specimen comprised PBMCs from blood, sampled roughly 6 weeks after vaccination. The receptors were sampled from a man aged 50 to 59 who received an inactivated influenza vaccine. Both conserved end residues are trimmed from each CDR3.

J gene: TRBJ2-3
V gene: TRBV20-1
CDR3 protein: SARDLISTDTQY

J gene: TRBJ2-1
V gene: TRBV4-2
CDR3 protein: ASSQSLSGGAHNEQF

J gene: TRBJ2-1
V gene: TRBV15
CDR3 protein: ATSRDWGGYNEQF

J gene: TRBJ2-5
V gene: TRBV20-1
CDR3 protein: SARGTGEETQY

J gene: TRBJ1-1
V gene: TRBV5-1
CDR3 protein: ARGGGGDTEAF

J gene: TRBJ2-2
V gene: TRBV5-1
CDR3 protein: ASSLPPGLAGVPFDGGELF

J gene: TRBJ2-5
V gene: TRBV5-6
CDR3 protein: ASSPGTALTKETQY

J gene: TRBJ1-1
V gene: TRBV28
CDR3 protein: ASSWDRGGKAF

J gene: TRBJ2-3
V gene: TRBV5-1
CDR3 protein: ASSSLQGKGGTDTQY

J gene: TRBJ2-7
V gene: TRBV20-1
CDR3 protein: SARVGKGPVEQY

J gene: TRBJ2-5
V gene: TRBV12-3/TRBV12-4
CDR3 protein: ASRLGQGLFETQY

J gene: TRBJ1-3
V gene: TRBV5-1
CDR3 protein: ASSLERGSGNTIY

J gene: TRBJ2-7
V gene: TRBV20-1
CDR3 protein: SASESAGTGSYEQY

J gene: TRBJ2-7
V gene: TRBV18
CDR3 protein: ASSPGETGSYEQY

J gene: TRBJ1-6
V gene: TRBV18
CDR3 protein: ASSPPLESSPLH

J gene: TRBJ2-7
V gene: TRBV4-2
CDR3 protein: ASSQEWSGKYYEQY

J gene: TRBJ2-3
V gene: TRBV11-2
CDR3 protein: ASSSNTGTSLTDTQY

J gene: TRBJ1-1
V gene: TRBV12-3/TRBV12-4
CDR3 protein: ASSLVQNTEAF

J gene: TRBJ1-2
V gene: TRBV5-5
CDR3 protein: ASSEGVNYGYT

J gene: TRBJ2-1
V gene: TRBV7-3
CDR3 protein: ASSLTLAGSHNEQF

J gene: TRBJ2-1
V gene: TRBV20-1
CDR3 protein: SARETGGLF

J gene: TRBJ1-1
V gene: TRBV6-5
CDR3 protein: ASSYSKAVPNTEAF

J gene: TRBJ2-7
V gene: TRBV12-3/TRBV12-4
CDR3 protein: ASSPAGQGGGRQY

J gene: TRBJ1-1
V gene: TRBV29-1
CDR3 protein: SVTGGNTEAF

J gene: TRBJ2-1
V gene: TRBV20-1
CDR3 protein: SALLLGYNEQF

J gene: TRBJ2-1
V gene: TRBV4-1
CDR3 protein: ASSQDLRGVGARGNEQF

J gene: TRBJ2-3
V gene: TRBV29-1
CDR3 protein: SLSRDTQY

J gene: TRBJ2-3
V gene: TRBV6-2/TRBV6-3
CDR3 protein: ATRTSPGDTQY

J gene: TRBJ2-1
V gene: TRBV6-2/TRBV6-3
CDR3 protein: ASRRQGGNNEQF

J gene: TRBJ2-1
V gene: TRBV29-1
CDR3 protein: SVSGGSSYNEQF

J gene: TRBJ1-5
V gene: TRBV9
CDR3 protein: ASSVGQGIDQPQH

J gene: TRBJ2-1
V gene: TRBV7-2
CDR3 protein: ASSSSASGGYNEQF

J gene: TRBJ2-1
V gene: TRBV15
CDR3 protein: ATSLGHGTYNEQF

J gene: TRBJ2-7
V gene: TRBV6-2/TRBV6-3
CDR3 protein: ASSYGTSGAHSSVQY

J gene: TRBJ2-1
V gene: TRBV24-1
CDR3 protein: ATSDPGTSGPSSYNEQF

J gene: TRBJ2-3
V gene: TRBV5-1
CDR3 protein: ASSFGTSGETQY

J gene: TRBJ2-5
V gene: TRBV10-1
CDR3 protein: ASSVTSGVAGTQY

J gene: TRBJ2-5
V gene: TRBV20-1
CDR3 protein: SANHAARETQY

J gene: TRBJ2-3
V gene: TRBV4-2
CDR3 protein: ASSQRLAPGTDTQY

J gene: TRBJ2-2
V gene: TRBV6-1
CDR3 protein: ASIPGPGYGELF

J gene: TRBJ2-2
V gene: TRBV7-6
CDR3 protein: ASSLAGFSTGELF

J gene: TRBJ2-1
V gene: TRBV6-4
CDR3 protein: ASSPTSGEYNEQF

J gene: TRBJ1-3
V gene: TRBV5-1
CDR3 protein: ASSLMDGRSGNTIY